This T cell receptor (beta chain) was observed in a study of radiotherapy plus CTLA-4 blockade in lung cancer. Overall study results and limits: Dynamics of early blood T cell clones, together with interferon-beta, were reportedly the best predictors of response.

V lost 2 bases, J lost 5 bases, and 10 bases lay in between. From germline, CDR1 is GTSNPN and CDR2 SVGIG (reference sequence). The CDR3 sequence is 12 residues long. About this clone itself: Its antigen is as yet unknown.

Produced via immunoSEQ multiplex PCR; TCRdb's table is partial and in-frame only. The table records tens of thousands of clones, more than 75% of them present only once. CTLA-4 blockade using ipilimumab, together with focal radiation, was received by patients with chemo-refractory metastatic non-small-cell lung cancer. This TCR derives from a human donor with non-small cell lung cancer who had a complete response to radiotherapy plus ipilimumab. This chain uses TRBV30 with TRBJ2-7; perhaps TRBD2 as D (6 bases). Sequencing used peripheral blood, obtained from a patient treated with radiotherapy plus ipilimumab. As DNA, the CDR3 is TGTGCCTGGAGTCGCTGGGGGGACGAGCAGTACTTC. It encodes CAWSRWGDEQYF.